The 14 T cell receptor beta chains presented below share a single source sample, sequenced in a study of T cells in localized non-small cell lung cancer. Sequenced by immunoSEQ multiplex PCR; TCRdb stores in-frame clones only, minus some. The repertoire holds tens of thousands of clones, with about four fifths as singletons. The sequenced sample was peripheral blood, obtained before any cancer treatment. These receptors originate from a female donor at least 60 years old with stage I lung adenocarcinoma.

The rearrangement uses TRBV9 and TRBJ2-1; 10 positions agree with TRBD2. V lost 4 bases, J lost 7 bases, and 11 bases stayed unmatched. This CDR3 has 16 residues. The germline CDR1 and CDR2 sequences are SGDLS and YYNGEE. The CDR3 spells CASSPQDLAGENEQFF. CDR3 DNA sequence: TGTGCCAGCAGCCCCCAGGACCTAGCGGGGGAAAATGAGCAGTTCTTC.

This chain joins TRBV7-9 and TRBJ2-1; 10 nucleotides align to TRBD2. The length of the CDR3 is 15 residues. J gave up 10 bases and V 3 bases, and 9 bases lay outside the gene matches. The V gene's germline CDR1 is SEHNR and CDR2 FQNEAQ (reference sequence). The CDR3 sequence: CASSFTSGIEGEQFF. The CDR3 DNA sequence: TGTGCCAGCAGCTTTACTAGCGGGATTGAGGGAGAGCAGTTCTTC.

V gene TRBV11-3 combines with J gene TRBJ1-1, with D possibly matching TRBD1 (6 bases). V dropped 4 bases and J dropped 9 bases, with 24 bases sitting between them. This CDR3 is 16 amino acids long. CDR1 SGHNT and CDR2 YENEEA come from the germline V gene. CDR3 loop: CASSSFSIGGFIKAFF. The CDR3 nucleotides read TGTGCCAGCAGCTCCTTCTCCATCGGGGGCTTTATCAAAGCTTTCTTT.

The CDR3: CASSYGQGEGETQYF. Here the CDR3 DNA reads TGTGCCAGCAGTTACGGCCAGGGGGAAGGGGAGACCCAGTACTTC. V and J are TRBV6-5 and TRBJ2-5, with 7 bases that match TRBD1. The CDR3 consists of 15 residues. Trimming removed 2 bases from V and 5 bases from J; junction bases left unmatched: 8. The germline V gene encodes CDR1 MNHEY and CDR2 SVGAGI.

This clone appeared a single time. This rearrangement joins TRBV19 to TRBJ2-5; 7 bases are a match to TRBD2. With V trimmed by 6 bases and J by 4 bases, 8 bases remained unmatched. The CDR3 covers 14 residues. The germline CDR1 and CDR2 sequences are LNHDA and SQIVND (reference sequence). DNA of the CDR3: TGTGCCAGTAGCCATCCCGGACTAGGAGAGACCCAGTACTTC. Its protein product is CASSHPGLGETQYF.

The genes are TRBV7-9 and TRBJ2-5, with 7 bases lining up with TRBD1. The ends lost 0 bases at V and 2 bases at J; junction bases unmatched: 3. The CDR3 extends over 15 amino acids. Germline CDR1 SEHNR, CDR2 FQNEAQ (reference sequence). The DNA for the CDR3 is TGTGCCAGCAGCTTAGCTACAGGGGCACAAGAGACCCAGTACTTC. It is translated as CASSLATGAQETQYF.

The chain has TRBV5-4 and TRBJ2-7, with 8 nucleotides matching TRBD2. The CDR3 is 15 residues long. Germline V gene lookup returns CDR1 SGHNT and CDR2 YYREEE (reference sequence). V lost 0 bases to trimming and J lost 7 bases; unmatched junction nucleotides: 9. CDR3 DNA: TGTGCCAGCAGCTTGGCGACGGGAGGGCCTGAGGAGCAGTACTTC. Its protein product is CASSLATGGPEEQYF.

The count of this clone is one. This chain joins TRBV7-3 and TRBJ2-3, with D unclear. V was trimmed by 2 bases and J by 4 bases, leaving 7 bases between them. The CDR3 sequence is 13 residues long. Germline lookup yields CDR1 SGHTA and CDR2 FQGTGA. CDR3 DNA: TGTGCCAGCAGCTTACGGAAGTCAGATACGCAGTATTTT. This translates into CASSLRKSDTQYF.

V usage is TRBV10-3 and J usage is TRBJ1-5; TRBD1 is a possible D gene (5 bases). V lost 3 bases to trimming and J lost 1 base, with 13 bases between them. The CDR3 is 16 amino acids. The germline gives CDR1 ENHRY, CDR2 SYGVKD. The CDR3 spells CAISDQGGASNQPQHF. In DNA form, the CDR3 reads TGTGCCATCAGTGATCAGGGTGGGGCGAGCAATCAGCCCCAGCATTTT.

Worth noting for this clone: One end of the junction varies from germline; a read error may be responsible. This sequence joins TRBV10-1 and TRBJ2-2, with D perhaps matching TRBD2 (6 bases). The CDR3 has 14 residues. Germline V gives CDR1 WNHNN, CDR2 SYGVQD (reference sequence). The CDR3 bases are TGCGCCAGCAGCTTGAGGCAGGGCGCCGGGGGGCTGTTTTTT. Its translation: CASSLRQGAGGLFF.

V and J are TRBV11-2 and TRBJ2-2; D may be TRBD1 or TRBD2 (5 bases each). CDR1 is SGHAT and CDR2 is FQNNGV in the germline V gene. The CDR3 spans 16 residues. V shed 6 bases and J shed 4 bases, with 18 bases lying between them. The DNA of the CDR3 is TGTGCCAGCAGGCGCCTTAGGGGACGTAGCACCGGGGAGCTGTTTTTT. Protein sequence: CASRRLRGRSTGELFF. Together with reference TRBV11-2 and TRBJ2-2, the CDR3 gives the full variable domain: EAGVAQSPRYKIIEKRQSVAFWCNPISGHATLYWYQQILGQGPKLLIQFQNNGVVDDSQLPKDRFSAERLKGVDSTLKIQPAKLEDSAVYLCASRRLRGRSTGELFFGEGSRLTVL.

The chain uses TRBV6-5 and TRBJ1-2, with D possibly being TRBD1 (5 bases). The germline V and J ends were trimmed by 8 bases and 8 bases, with 18 bases remaining between them. The CDR3 consists of 13 residues. Germline V CDR1 and CDR2: MNHEY, SVGAGI. The DNA of the CDR3 is TGTGCCAGCCGGGGGTCATCAGGGAACGGCTACACCTTC. Translated, it gives CASRGSSGNGYTF.

This rearrangement joins TRBV19 to TRBJ1-2; possible D gene TRBD1, 5 bases. Deletions cut 7 bases from V and 0 bases from J, with 18 bases between. This CDR3 spans 16 amino acids. Germline assignment: CDR1 LNHDA and CDR2 SQIVND (reference sequence). CDR3 in amino acids: CASKVGPGTTNYGYTF. The CDR3 DNA reads as TGTGCCAGTAAAGTGGGTCCAGGGACGACTAACTATGGCTACACCTTC.

This clone was seen a few times. This rearrangement joins TRBV19 to TRBJ2-1; D possibly corresponds to TRBD2 (6 bases). V was cut by 5 bases and J by 8 bases, with 10 bases left in between. Germline values: CDR1 LNHDA, CDR2 SQIVND (reference sequence). CDR3 length equals 12 residues. The CDR3 protein is CASSFSGYEQFF. The CDR3 nucleotides read TGTGCCAGTAGTTTTAGCGGATATGAGCAGTTCTTC.